Below are 21 T cell receptor beta chains sequenced from a single sample in a study of T cells in Graves' hyperthyroidism and ophthalmopathy. Authors of the study amplified TCR beta CDR3 regions from RNA transcripts. A set of HTBI primers served as the primers for a first-round RT-PCR of the TCR CDR3. TCRdb used MiXCR to reprocess the multiplex PCR reads, holding one entry per CDR3 protein. This table holds roughly 520,000 distinct CDR3 sequences, roughly a quarter found once. Sequencing input: blood. The receptors here all came from a woman in her twenties or thirties with Graves' ophthalmopathy.

This clonotype was seen at least ten times. The chain uses TRBV6-1 and TRBJ2-2; D is unclear. V lost 6 bases to trimming and J lost 4 bases, with 9 bases between them. Germline lookup yields CDR1 MNHNS and CDR2 SASEGT. The CDR3 sequence is 13 residues long. CDR3 bases: TGTGCCAGCAGATCCCACATCACCGGGGAGCTGTTTTTT. Translation: CASRSHITGELFF.

This clonotype has only a few counts. The rearrangement links TRBV7-3 to TRBJ1-2; D is uncertain. This CDR3 is 14 amino acids long. V was cut by 6 bases and J by 6 bases, with 17 bases left in between. Germline V gene sequence: CDR1 SGHTA, CDR2 FQGTGA. The CDR3: CASSFPKVADGYTF. CDR3 coding DNA: TGTGCCAGCAGTTTTCCTAAAGTAGCGGATGGCTACACCTTC.

This clonotype was counted a few times. The rearrangement links TRBV20-1 to TRBJ1-6, with no clear D. Germline CDR1 and CDR2: DFQATT and SNEGSKA (reference sequence). V shed 1 base and J shed 2 bases, with 21 bases lying between them. This CDR3 region has 19 residues. CDR3 sequence: CSARAYGRIESPYNSPLHF. The DNA for the CDR3 is TGCAGTGCTAGAGCATATGGCCGGATTGAAAGCCCCTATAATTCACCCCTCCACTTT.

This clonotype has at least ten counts. This sequence joins TRBV7-2 and TRBJ1-2; 7 bases are a match to TRBD1. Germline loops: CDR1 SGHTA, CDR2 FQGNSA. V shed 8 bases and J 0 bases; nucleotides not matched to a gene: 24. This CDR3 comprises 20 residues. In DNA, the CDR3 is TGTGCCAGCGATAGTCGGGGACAGCACTCAACCCCCTGGTCTAACTATGGCTACACCTTC. Translated, it gives CASDSRGQHSTPWSNYGYTF. Combining the CDR3 with reference TRBV7-2 and TRBJ1-2 gives the whole variable domain GAGVSQSPSNKVTEKGKDVELRCDPISGHTALYWYRQSLGQGLEFLIYFQGNSAPDKSGLPSDRFSAERTGGSVSTLTIQRTQQEDSAVYLCASDSRGQHSTPWSNYGYTFGSGTRLTVV.

This clonotype was seen more than once but under ten times. J is TRBJ1-2 and V is TRBV6-5; the D is unclear. Per the germline V gene, CDR1 is MNHEY and CDR2 is SVGAGI. Trimming stripped 6 bases from V and 8 bases from J, with 7 bases between. This CDR3 region has 10 residues. The CDR3 spells CASRPPGYTF. CDR3 nucleotide sequence: TGTGCCAGCAGGCCCCCGGGCTACACCTTC.

This clonotype was counted at least ten times. The chain carries TRBV27 and TRBJ1-2; D remains ambiguous. CDR3 size: 14 residues. V dropped 2 bases and J dropped 0 bases, with 7 bases sitting between them. From germline, CDR1 is MNHEY and CDR2 SMNVEV (reference sequence). The CDR3 DNA is TGTGCCAGCAGTTTAAATGCGGCTAACTATGGCTACACCTTC. Amino acids: CASSLNAANYGYTF.

This clonotype showed up many times. One end of the junction is discordant with germline, which a read error may explain. The chain joins TRBV6-5 to TRBJ1-1; 7 positions agree with TRBD1. CDR3 size: 14 residues. Germline loops: CDR1 MNHEY, CDR2 SVGAGI. The chain's CDR3 is CASSYRGQNAEAFF. As DNA, the CDR3 is TGTGCCAGCAGTTACCGGGGACAGAACGCTGAAGCTTTCTTT.

Points on this clonotype: An end of the junction does not agree with germline; a read error may underlie this. The rearrangement links TRBV12-3 or TRBV12-4 to TRBJ2-2; D may be TRBD2 (5 bases). This CDR3 is 14 amino acids long. The DNA of the CDR3 is TGTGCCAGCAGGGGCGGGCCGAACACCGGGGAGCTGTGTTTT. The encoded protein is CASRGGPNTGELCF.

This clonotype occurred many times. The CDR3 loop reads CASSLSGDNYGYTF. The CDR3 DNA sequence: TGCGCCAGCAGCTTGTCGGGAGATAACTATGGCTACACCTTC. This chain joins TRBV5-1 and TRBJ1-2; no clear D. Germline V gives CDR1 SGHRS, CDR2 YFSETQ. The CDR3 runs to 14 residues. Trimming shortened V by 1 base and J by 1 base, and 8 bases separated the two germline ends.

This chain connects TRBV27 to TRBJ2-7; D call uncertain. The CDR3 is made up of 13 amino acids. From germline, CDR1 is MNHEY and CDR2 SMNVEV (reference sequence). V gave up 3 bases and J gave up 2 bases, with 8 bases separating them. The CDR3: CASSFSWPYEQYF. CDR3 nucleotides: TGTGCCAGCAGTTTTTCCTGGCCCTACGAGCAGTACTTC.

This clonotype was observed at least ten times. CDR3: CASSSGGAGETQYF. CDR3 coding DNA: TGTGCCAGCAGTAGCGGGGGGGCCGGGGAGACCCAGTACTTC. J is TRBJ2-5 and V is TRBV12-3 or TRBV12-4, with TRBD2 matching 10 bases. The trim removed 5 bases at V and 5 bases at J, leaving 5 bases unmatched. The CDR3 runs to 14 residues.

This clonotype was picked up many times. This chain links TRBV24-1 with TRBJ1-5, with 9 positions matching TRBD1. The germline V gene encodes CDR1 KGHDR and CDR2 SFDVKD. V trimming: 1 base; J trimming: 3 bases; junction bases outside the gene matches: 9. The CDR3 covers 18 residues. DNA for the CDR3: TGTGCCACCAGTGATTTAGTATTACAGGGGGCTAACAATCAGCCCCAGCATTTT. It codes for CATSDLVLQGANNQPQHF.

The chain carries TRBV18 and TRBJ1-1; D may be TRBD1 (5 bases). Trimming cost V 1 base and J 6 bases, with 9 bases left between them. Per the germline V gene, CDR1 is KGHSH and CDR2 is LQKENI. CDR3 length: 13 residues. Here the CDR3 DNA reads TGTGCCAGCTCACCACGGATGGGACCTGAAGCTTTCTTT. This translates into CASSPRMGPEAFF.

There are many counts of this clonotype. The V gene is TRBV6-1, the J gene TRBJ2-7, with TRBD2 matching over 11 bases. The V gene end was trimmed by 6 bases and the J gene end by 3 bases; junction bases not matched to a gene: 7. CDR3 length: 15 residues. In germline, CDR1 is MNHNS, CDR2 SASEGT. Here the CDR3 DNA reads TGTGCCAGCAGCGAACTAGCGGGAGAGGGCTACGAGCAGTACTTC. Its translation is CASSELAGEGYEQYF.

This clonotype turned up a few times. CDR3 in amino acids: CASSDSDGPRGWPQHF. CDR3 nucleotide sequence: TGTGCCAGCAGTGATTCGGACGGACCAAGAGGTTGGCCCCAGCATTTT. This chain uses TRBV2 with TRBJ1-5; D unclear. The germline V and J ends were trimmed by 3 bases and 9 bases, with 21 bases remaining between them. CDR3 length: 16 amino acids. CDR1 and CDR2 from the germline V gene are SNHLY and FYNNEI.

This clonotype was counted many times. The chain couples TRBV30 to TRBJ1-1; no definite D call. The CDR3 has 13 residues. Germline V gives CDR1 GTSNPN, CDR2 SVGIG (reference sequence). V was clipped by 3 bases and J by 1 base, with 9 bases between them. For the CDR3, the DNA is TGTGCCTGGAGCCCGAGGGAGAACACTGAAGCTTTCTTT. Its protein is CAWSPRENTEAFF.

This clonotype was found many times. This chain links TRBV6-1 with TRBJ1-2; D is perhaps TRBD1 (6 bases). The length of the CDR3 is 18 residues. V shed 2 bases and J shed 2 bases, with 21 bases lying between them. CDR1 is MNHNS, CDR2 SASEGT, per germline. CDR3 sequence (DNA): TGTGCCAGCAGTGAAAAAGGGGGGCCAGTTCGAACAAACTATGGCTACACCTTC. Amino acid sequence: CASSEKGGPVRTNYGYTF.

At least ten counts were recorded for this clonotype. The gene calls are TRBV29-1 and TRBJ2-5, with TRBD2 matching over 12 bases. J was trimmed by 1 base and V by 7 bases; bases with no gene match: 4. This CDR3 is 14 amino acids long. CDR1 and CDR2 (germline): SQVTM, ANQGSEA. The CDR3 is CSGTSGALQETQYF. The CDR3, as DNA: TGCAGCGGGACTAGCGGGGCCCTCCAAGAGACCCAGTACTTC. Full variable domain (outside the CDR3, taken from reference TRBV29-1 and TRBJ2-5): SAVISQKPSRDICQRGTSLTIQCQVDSQVTMMFWYRQQPGQSLTLIATANQGSEATYESGFVIDKFPISRPNLTFSTLTVSNMSPEDSSIYLCSGTSGALQETQYFGPGTRLLVL.

The rearrangement joins TRBV25-1 to TRBJ2-5; the match to TRBD2 covers 12 bases. The CDR3 loop spans 17 amino acids. The germline V gene has CDR1 MGHDK and CDR2 SYGVNS. After removal of 2 bases from V and 4 bases from J, the junction contained 8 bases not matched to a gene. CDR3 nucleotide sequence: TGTGCCAGCAGTGAAAGGACTAGCGGGAAATCCTTAGAGACCCAGTACTTC. This codes for CASSERTSGKSLETQYF.

This clonotype was seen at least ten times. This chain joins TRBV28 and TRBJ1-2; D is unresolved. The V end was cut by 9 bases, the J end by 5 bases, with 7 bases between. CDR3 length equals 10 residues. The germline gives CDR1 MDHEN, CDR2 SYDVKM. For the CDR3, the DNA is TGTGCCAGTTACGGTTATGGCTACACCTTC. Amino acids: CASYGYGYTF.

This clonotype was found once. In DNA, the CDR3 is TGCAGTGCTAGAGGTTTCGCGGGGGGGTTCCAAGAGACCCAGTACTTC. Its protein is CSARGFAGGFQETQYF. The chain combines TRBV20-1 with TRBJ2-5, with 9 bases fitting TRBD2. With V trimmed by 1 base and J by 1 base, 7 bases remained unmatched. The V gene's germline CDR1 is DFQATT and CDR2 SNEGSKA (reference sequence). CDR3 length: 16 amino acids.